This TCR beta chain originates from a study of cytomegalovirus exposure and HLA in healthy donors. The wider study: Researchers previously reported finding 100 million or so unique TCR beta sequences from 170 million or so T cells.

Note on this clone: Its antigen is still unknown.

A multiplex PCR was run with 60 Vbeta primers and 13 Jbeta primers. Assay: immunoSEQ multiplex PCR; the TCRdb copy retains only in-frame clones and omits some. Altogether 180,000 or so clones are present, about 9.4% being singletons, with the ten largest covering approximately 1.5%. The germline CDR1 and CDR2 sequences are GTSNPN and SVGIG (reference sequence). Trimming cost V 1 base and J 0 bases, with 13 bases left between them. There are 15 residues in the CDR3. The study, taken as a whole, reports: Information on immune exposure was restricted to one variable (CMV serostatus).

This TCR came from a woman in her 30s in good health and CMV-seropositive. Sequences were obtained from PBMCs. The V gene is TRBV30, the J gene TRBJ2-7; D may be TRBD1 (5 bases). CDR3 bases: TGTGCCTGGAGTGGGTACAGGCACAGCTCCTACGAGCAGTACTTC. Translation gives CAWSGYRHSSYEQYF. The full variable domain, its missing parts supplied by reference TRBV30 and TRBJ2-7, is SQTIHQWPATLVQPVGSPLSLECTVEGTSNPNLYWYRQAAGRGLQLLFYSVGIGQISSEVPQNLSASRPQDRQFILSSKKLLLSDSGFYLCAWSGYRHSSYEQYFGPGTRLTVT.